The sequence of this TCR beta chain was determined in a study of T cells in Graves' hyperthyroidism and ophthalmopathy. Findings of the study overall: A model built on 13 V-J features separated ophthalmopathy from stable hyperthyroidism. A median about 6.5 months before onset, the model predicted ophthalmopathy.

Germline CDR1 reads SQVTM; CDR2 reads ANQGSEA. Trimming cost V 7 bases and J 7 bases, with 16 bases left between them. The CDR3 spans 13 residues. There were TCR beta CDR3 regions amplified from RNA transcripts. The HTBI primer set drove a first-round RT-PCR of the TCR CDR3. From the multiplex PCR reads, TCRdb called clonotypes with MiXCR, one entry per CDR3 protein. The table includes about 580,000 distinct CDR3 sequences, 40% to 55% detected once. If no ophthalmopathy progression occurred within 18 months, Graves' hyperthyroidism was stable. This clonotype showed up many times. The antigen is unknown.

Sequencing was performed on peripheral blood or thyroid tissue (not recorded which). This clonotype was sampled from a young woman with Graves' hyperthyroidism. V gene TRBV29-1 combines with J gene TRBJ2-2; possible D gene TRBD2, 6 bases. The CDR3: CSAIGGGGGELFF. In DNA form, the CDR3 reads TGCAGCGCCATCGGTGGGGGAGGCGGGGAGCTGTTTTTT.